This T cell receptor (beta chain) was captured in a study of cytomegalovirus exposure and HLA in healthy donors. V was clipped by 5 bases and J by 9 bases; unmatched bases: 16. Germline-derived CDR1 and CDR2 are SGHAT and FQNNGV. CDR3 size: 17 residues. The PCR made use of 60 Vbeta and 13 Jbeta primers. Profiled with immunoSEQ multiplex PCR; TCRdb holds only in-frame clones, not every one. The table includes approximately 150,000 clones, about 75% detected once. The V gene is TRBV11-2, the J gene TRBJ2-1, with 10 nucleotides matching TRBD2. The sequence derives from a man in his forties in good health and CMV-seropositive. Source material: PBMCs. This CDR3 reads CASSGLLAGPQQGEQFF. In DNA form, the CDR3 reads TGTGCCAGCAGCGGGTTACTAGCGGGACCCCAACAAGGTGAGCAGTTCTTC.